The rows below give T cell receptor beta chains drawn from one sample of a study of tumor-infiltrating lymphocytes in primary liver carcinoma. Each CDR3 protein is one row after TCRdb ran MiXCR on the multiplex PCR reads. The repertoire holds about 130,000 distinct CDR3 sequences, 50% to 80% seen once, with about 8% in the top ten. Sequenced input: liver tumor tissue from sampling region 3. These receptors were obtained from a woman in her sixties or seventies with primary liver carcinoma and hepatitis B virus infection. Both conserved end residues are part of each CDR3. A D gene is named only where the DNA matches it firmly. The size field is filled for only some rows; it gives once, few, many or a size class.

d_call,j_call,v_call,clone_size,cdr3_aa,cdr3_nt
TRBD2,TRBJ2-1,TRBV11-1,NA,CASSPPGLAGEVKREQFF,TGTGCCAGCAGCCCCCCGGGACTAGCGGGAGAGGTTAAGCGGGAGCAGTTCTTC
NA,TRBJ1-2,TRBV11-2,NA,CANSLESTSYYGYTF,TGTGCCAACAGCTTAGAGAGTACGAGTTACTATGGCTACACCTTC
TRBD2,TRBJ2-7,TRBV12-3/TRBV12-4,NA,CANSLGFGRANEQYF,TGTGCCAACAGTTTAGGATTCGGGAGGGCCAACGAGCAGTACTTC
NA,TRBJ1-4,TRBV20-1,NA,CSASPVQGQRVFF,TGCAGTGCTAGTCCTGTGCAGGGACAACGGGTGTTTTTT
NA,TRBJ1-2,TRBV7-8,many,CASSLAGSPVYGYTF,TGTGCCAGCAGCTTAGCGGGCAGTCCAGTCTATGGCTACACCTTC
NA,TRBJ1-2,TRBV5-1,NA,CASSKGVDSFGYTF,TGCGCCAGCAGCAAGGGAGTGGACAGCTTTGGCTACACCTTC
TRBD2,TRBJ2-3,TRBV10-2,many,CASSPLREYTDTQYF,TGCGCCAGCAGTCCTCTGCGGGAGTACACAGATACGCAGTATTTT
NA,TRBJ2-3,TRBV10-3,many,CAISEGREDTQYF,TGTGCCATCAGTGAAGGACGGGAGGATACGCAGTATTTT
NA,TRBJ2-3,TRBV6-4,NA,CANSDSGSGTQYF,TGTGCCAACAGTGACTCAGGGTCAGGTACGCAGTATTTT
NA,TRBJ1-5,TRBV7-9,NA,CASSSSDALNQPQHF,TGTGCCAGCAGCTCATCGGACGCACTCAATCAGCCCCAGCACTTT
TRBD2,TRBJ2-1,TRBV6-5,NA,CTSALVAGVGEQFF,TGTACCAGCGCGTTAGTAGCGGGAGTTGGCGAGCAGTTCTTC
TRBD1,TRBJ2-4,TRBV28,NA,CASSLSGQGTKNIQYF,TGTGCCAGCAGTTTATCCGGACAGGGAACAAAAAACATTCAGTACTTC
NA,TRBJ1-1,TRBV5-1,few,CASNNPNTEAFF,TGCGCCAGCAATAACCCGAACACTGAAGCTTTCTTT
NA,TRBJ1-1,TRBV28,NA,CASARPGDVNTEAFF,TGTGCCAGCGCCCGCCCAGGAGACGTGAACACTGAAGCTTTCTTT
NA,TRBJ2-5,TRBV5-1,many,CASSLEGGAETQYF,TGCGCCAGCAGCTTGGAAGGGGGGGCAGAGACCCAGTACTTC
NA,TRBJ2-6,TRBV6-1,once,CANSEGDSGANVLTF,TGTGCCAACAGTGAAGGGGACTCTGGGGCCAACGTCCTGACTTTC
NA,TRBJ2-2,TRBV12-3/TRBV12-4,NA,CASSLDTLGVELFF,TGTGCTAGCAGTTTGGACACATTGGGGGTGGAGCTGTTTTTT
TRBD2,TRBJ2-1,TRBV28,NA,CASSSTNGLGKFF,TGTGCCAGCAGTTCAACGAACGGACTAGGAAAGTTCTTC
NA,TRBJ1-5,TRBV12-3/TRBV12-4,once,CATSLDGGAGSQLQHF,TGTGCCACCAGTTTAGACGGGGGGGCAGGGTCTCAGCTCCAGCATTTT
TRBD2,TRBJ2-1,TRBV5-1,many,CASSLAPAGAHEQFF,TGCGCCAGCAGCTTGGCCCCAGCGGGAGCCCATGAGCAGTTCTTC
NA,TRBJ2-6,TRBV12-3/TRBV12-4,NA,CASSLPRTYSGANVLTF,TGTGCCAGCAGTCTTCCCCGGACCTACTCTGGGGCCAACGTCCTGACTTTC
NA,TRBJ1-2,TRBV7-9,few,CVSSLGGASGYTF,TGTGTCAGCAGCTTAGGAGGGGCGAGCGGCTACACCTTC
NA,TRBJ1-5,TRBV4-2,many,CASSQDRSNQPQHF,TGTGCCAGCAGCCAAGACAGATCCAATCAGCCCCAGCATTTT
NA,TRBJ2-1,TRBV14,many,CASSQPQTSRSYNEQFF,TGTGCCAGCAGCCAGCCCCAAACTAGCAGATCCTACAATGAGCAGTTCTTC
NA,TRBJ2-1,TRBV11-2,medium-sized,CASSLGGESSYNEQFF,TGTGCCAGCAGCTTAGGGGGGGAGAGCTCCTACAATGAGCAGTTCTTC
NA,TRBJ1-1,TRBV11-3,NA,CASSQDGLSIEAFF,TGTGCCAGTAGCCAGGACGGCTTGAGCATTGAAGCCTTCTTT
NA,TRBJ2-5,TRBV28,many,CASSLSGVETQYF,TGTGCCAGCAGTTTATCCGGTGTTGAGACCCAGTACTTC
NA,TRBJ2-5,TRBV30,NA,CAWSVQQEGTQYF,TGTGCCTGGAGTGTACAACAGGAAGGGACCCAGTACTTC
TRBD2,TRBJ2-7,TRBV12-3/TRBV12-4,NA,CVSRASGDHYEQYF,TGTGTCAGCAGAGCAAGCGGGGACCACTACGAGCAGTACTTC
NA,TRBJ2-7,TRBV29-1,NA,CSVNGLGNYELYF,TGCAGCGTTAATGGACTGGGGAACTACGAGCTGTACTTC
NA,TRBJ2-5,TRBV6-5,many,CASSSGRGETQYF,TGTGCCAGCAGCTCAGGAAGAGGGGAGACCCAGTACTTC
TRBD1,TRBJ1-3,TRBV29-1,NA,CNVVPRQGSGKTIYF,TGCAACGTTGTTCCTAGACAGGGTTCTGGAAAGACCATATATTTT
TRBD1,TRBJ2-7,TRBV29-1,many,CSVDGTGGHEQYF,TGCAGCGTTGATGGGACAGGGGGCCACGAGCAGTACTTC
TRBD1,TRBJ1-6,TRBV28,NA,CASSSRTGAYNSPLHF,TGTGCCAGCAGTTCGAGGACAGGCGCTTATAATTCACCCCTCCACTTT
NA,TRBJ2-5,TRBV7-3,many,CASSLRGSDQETQYF,TGTGCCAGCAGCTTAAGGGGTAGCGACCAAGAGACCCAGTACTTC
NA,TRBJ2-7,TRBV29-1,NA,CSVEDPLRYAQYF,TGCAGCGTTGAGGATCCCCTTCGCTACGCGCAGTACTTC
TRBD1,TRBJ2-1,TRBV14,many,CASSQTGYAYNEQFF,TGTGCCAGCAGCCAGACAGGGTACGCCTACAATGAGCAGTTCTTC
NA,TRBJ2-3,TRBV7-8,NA,CASSLGSGTDTQFF,TGCGCCAGCAGCTTAGGCTCTGGAACAGATACGCAGTTTTTT
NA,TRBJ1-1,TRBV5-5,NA,CACSFSGHTEAFF,TGTGCCTGCAGCTTTTCCGGACATACTGAAGCTTTCTTT
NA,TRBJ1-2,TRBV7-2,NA,CASSAQWAGSNGYTF,TGTGCCAGCAGCGCACAGTGGGCGGGTTCCAATGGCTACACCTTC
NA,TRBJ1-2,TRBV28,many,CASSLQGRGYTF,TGTGCCAGCAGTTTACAGGGACGCGGCTACACCTTC
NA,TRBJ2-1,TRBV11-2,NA,CASSSKFDEEFF,TGTGCCAGCAGTTCCAAATTCGATGAGGAGTTCTTC
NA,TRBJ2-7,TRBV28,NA,CASSLFPLIYEQYF,TGTGCCAGCAGTTTATTTCCCCTAATCTACGAGCAGTACTTC
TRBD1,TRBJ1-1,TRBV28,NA,CASSLSRDRNLRVEAEAFF,TGTGCCAGCAGTTTATCCAGGGACAGGAACCTCCGTGTGGAGGCTGAAGCTTTCTTT
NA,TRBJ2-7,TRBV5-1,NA,CTSSLNGQHYEQYF,TGCACCAGCAGCTTGAATGGACAGCACTACGAGCAGTACTTC
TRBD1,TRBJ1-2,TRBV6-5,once,CASTTGTGLYGYIF,TGTGCCAGCACTACCGGGACAGGCCTGTATGGCTACATCTTC